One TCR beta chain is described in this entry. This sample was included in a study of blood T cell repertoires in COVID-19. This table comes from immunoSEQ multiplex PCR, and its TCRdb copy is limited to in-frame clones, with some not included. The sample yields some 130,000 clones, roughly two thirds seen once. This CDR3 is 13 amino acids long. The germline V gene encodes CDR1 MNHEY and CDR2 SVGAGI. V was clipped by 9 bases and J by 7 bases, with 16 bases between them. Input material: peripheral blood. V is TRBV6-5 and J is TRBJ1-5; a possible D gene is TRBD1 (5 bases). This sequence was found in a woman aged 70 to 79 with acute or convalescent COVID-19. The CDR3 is CASATVAGQPQHF. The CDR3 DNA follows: TGTGCCAGTGCCACGGTGGCAGGGCAGCCCCAGCATTTT.